The clone carrying this T cell receptor beta chain was observed a handful of times. Described time point: patch test 3, about 24 weeks after DPC sensitization. Indicated treatment: therapeutic diphenylcyclopropenone sensitization with weekly scalp DPC. The data belong to a study of human T cells and chemical hapten exposure. The CDR3 sequence is 12 residues long. J lost 4 bases, V lost 8 bases, and 4 bases had no gene match. The germline V gene has CDR1 SQVTM and CDR2 ANQGSEA. Original processing notes: Counting gave a median of around 89,000 TCRs per sample, with values ranging from about 23,224 to 690,600. TCRdb re-called the RACE reads with MiXCR, one entry per CDR3 protein. The V and J calls come from TCRdb's annotation, not from the publication. The sample has some 180,000 distinct CDR3 sequences, 20% to 25% seen once.

The TCR sequence derives from a woman aged 40 to 50 with alopecia areata. Some clones in this sample may be carry-over from other donors' samples. The V call is TRBV29-1, the J call TRBJ2-5; 10 bases align to TRBD2. Here the sequenced sample was whole blood, taken in connection with sensitization to the hapten diphenylcyclopropenone (DPC). CDR3 amino acids: CSSSSGRETQYF. In nucleotides, the CDR3 is TGCAGCTCGTCTAGCGGGAGAGAGACCCAGTACTTC.